The 14 T cell receptor beta chains in this list originate from one sample, sequenced in a study of PD-L1 blockade in urothelial cancer. Repertoires were generated with immunoSEQ multiplex PCR, while TCRdb's copy carries only in-frame clones and drops some. Of 95,000 to 150,000 clones listed, more than 70% are singletons. Time point: peripheral blood 6 weeks after treatment start. The material sequenced was PBMCs, taken around atezolizumab (anti-PD-L1) treatment. The source of these receptors is a man aged 50 or older with urothelial cancer.

In its sample, this clone was seen once. The V gene is TRBV11-2, the J gene TRBJ2-2; 7 nucleotides match TRBD2. CDR3 size: 17 residues. Germline CDR1 reads SGHAT; CDR2 reads FQNNGV. The junction had 15 bases not matched to a gene; V was cut back by 7 bases and J by 4 bases. The CDR3, as DNA: TGTGCCAGCACCGCGGGGGAGGGTTTTGGCGGCACCGGGGAGCTGTTTTTT. Its protein is CASTAGEGFGGTGELFF.

The DNA of the CDR3 is TGCGCCAGCAGCTTGGAGAGGGGGCAGGGGACCGGGGAGCTGTTTTTT. It translates to CASSLERGQGTGELFF. The chain carries TRBV5-1 and TRBJ2-2, with 7 positions matching TRBD1. CDR3 length: 16 amino acids. Per the germline V gene, CDR1 is SGHRS and CDR2 is YFSETQ. Losses at the gene ends were 0 bases for V and 5 bases for J; bases not matched to a gene: 7.

There are a few counts of this clone. The rearrangement uses TRBV19 and TRBJ2-1, with D possibly being TRBD1 (6 bases). V was shortened by 5 bases and J by 0 bases, with 11 bases between the two germline ends. The CDR3 sequence is 15 residues long. Germline assignment: CDR1 LNHDA and CDR2 SQIVND (reference sequence). In DNA, the CDR3 is TGTGCCAGTAGTGAGGACAGAAGCTCCTACAATGAGCAGTTCTTC. It encodes CASSEDRSSYNEQFF.

The CDR3 loop is CASSQAQGARPQHF. The CDR3 DNA reads TGTGCCAGCAGCCAAGCACAGGGCGCGAGGCCCCAGCATTTT. The chain joins TRBV4-2 to TRBJ1-5; tentative D call: TRBD1 (6 bases). This CDR3 comprises 14 residues. The V gene lost 1 base and the J gene lost 9 bases, with 13 bases spanning the gap. Looked up from germline, CDR1 is LGHNA and CDR2 is YNFKEQ.

The chain links TRBV2 to TRBJ1-6, with TRBD1 matching over 7 bases. The CDR3 spans 15 residues. Germline assignment: CDR1 SNHLY and CDR2 FYNNEI. V was pared by 4 bases and J by 10 bases, with 10 bases of the junction left unmatched. Here the CDR3 DNA reads TGTGCCAGCAGTGCCCAGGGGGAAATAAGCTCACCCCTCCACTTT. Amino acid sequence: CASSAQGEISSPLHF. The whole variable domain, filled in from reference TRBV2 and TRBJ1-6, reads EPEVTQTPSHQVTQMGQEVILRCVPISNHLYFYWYRQILGQKVEFLVSFYNNEISEKSEIFDDQFSVERPDGSNFTLKIRSTKLEDSAMYFCASSAQGEISSPLHFGNGTRLTVT.

This sequence joins TRBV18 and TRBJ1-3; D is uncertain. V shed 3 bases and J shed 5 bases, with 11 bases lying between them. The germline V gene encodes CDR1 KGHSH and CDR2 LQKENI. The CDR3 has 14 residues. CDR3 nucleotides: TGTGCCAGCTCACCTACCGACTCCAGAAACACCATATATTTT. This encodes CASSPTDSRNTIYF. The whole variable domain, remainder taken from reference TRBV18 and TRBJ1-3, is NAGVMQNPRHLVRRRGQEARLRCSPMKGHSHVYWYRQLPEEGLKFMVYLQKENIIDESGMPKERFSAEFPKEGPSILRIQQVVRGDSAAYFCASSPTDSRNTIYFGEGSWLTVV.

The chain combines TRBV6-5 with TRBJ1-6; D might be TRBD1 (5 bases). This CDR3 region has 14 residues. The V gene lost 6 bases and the J gene lost 8 bases, with 14 bases spanning the gap. From germline, CDR1 is MNHEY and CDR2 SVGAGI. CDR3 sequence: CASRGGPWDSPLHF. The CDR3 DNA reads TGTGCCAGCAGGGGGGGTCCTTGGGATTCACCCCTCCACTTT.

A remark on this clone: Other DNA sequences in this sample translate to the same CDR3. The J gene is TRBJ1-5, the V gene TRBV5-1; 8 bases are a match to TRBD1. CDR3 size: 13 residues. From germline, CDR1 is SGHRS and CDR2 YFSETQ. V shed 4 bases and J 6 bases; nucleotides not matched to a gene: 3. CDR3 in amino acids: CASSHGQGQPQHF. The CDR3 DNA sequence: TGCGCCAGCAGCCACGGACAGGGTCAGCCCCAGCATTTT. Complete variable domain (other parts from reference TRBV5-1 and TRBJ1-5): KAGVTQTPRYLIKTRGQQVTLSCSPISGHRSVSWYQQTPGQGLQFLFEYFSETQRNKGNFPGRFSGRQFSNSRSEMNVSTLELGDSALYLCASSHGQGQPQHFGDGTRLSIL.

The rearrangement uses TRBV11-2 and TRBJ1-3, with D possibly matching TRBD1 (6 bases). This CDR3 is built from 15 residues. V lost 3 bases and J 2 bases, leaving 11 bases between the germline ends. The germline CDR1 and CDR2 sequences are SGHAT and FQNNGV. Here the CDR3 reads CASSLTGGPGNTIYF. The CDR3, as DNA: TGTGCCAGCAGCTTGACCGGGGGGCCTGGAAACACCATATATTTT.

V is TRBV2 and J is TRBJ1-1; maybe TRBD1 (6 bases). This CDR3 has 13 residues. V shed 7 bases and J shed 5 bases, with 14 bases lying between them. CDR1 is SNHLY and CDR2 is FYNNEI in the germline V gene. The CDR3 nucleotides are TGTGCCAGCATTAAGGACAGAGGTACTGAAGCTTTCTTT. It translates to CASIKDRGTEAFF.

This rearrangement joins TRBV5-8 to TRBJ1-5; D gene ambiguous. There are 16 residues in the CDR3. Germline values: CDR1 SGHTS, CDR2 YDEGEE. Trimming pared 0 bases from V and 4 bases from J, leaving 14 bases between. CDR3 nucleotide sequence: TGTGCCAGCAGCTTGGCCGGCCTGAGGAAAAATCAGCCCCAGCATTTT. Protein sequence: CASSLAGLRKNQPQHF.

The rearrangement uses TRBV28 and TRBJ1-5; TRBD1 agrees at 9 bases. The CDR3 covers 17 residues. Germline CDR1 reads MDHEN; CDR2 reads SYDVKM. J gave up 0 bases and V 6 bases, and 9 bases lay outside the gene matches. As DNA, the CDR3 is TGTGCCAGCAGGCGGGACAGGGAGATGTATAGCAATCAGCCCCAGCATTTT. It is translated as CASRRDREMYSNQPQHF. The full variable domain, rest sourced from reference TRBV28 and TRBJ1-5, is DVKVTQSSRYLVKRTGEKVFLECVQDMDHENMFWYRQDPGLGLRLIYFSYDVKMKEKGDIPEGYSVSREKKERFSLILESASTNQTSMYLCASRRDREMYSNQPQHFGDGTRLSIL.

In its sample, this clone was seen a few times. This specimen includes other DNA sequences encoding the same CDR3. V and J are TRBV30 and TRBJ1-2; 8 bases line up with TRBD1. Germline assignment: CDR1 GTSNPN and CDR2 SVGIG (reference sequence). The CDR3 covers 14 residues. V lost 1 base to trimming and J lost 2 bases; unmatched junction nucleotides: 3. CDR3 DNA: TGTGCCTGGAGTGCAAGGACAGGGAACTATGGCTACACCTTC. It yields the protein CAWSARTGNYGYTF.

The genes are TRBV11-2 and TRBJ2-7, with 10 bases identical to TRBD2. CDR3 size: 16 residues. V lost 5 bases and J lost 4; bases outside the gene matches: 11. Germline V gene sequence: CDR1 SGHAT, CDR2 FQNNGV. The CDR3 region is CASSRGTPGLAYEQYF. As DNA, the CDR3 is TGTGCCAGCAGCCGAGGAACCCCGGGACTAGCGTACGAGCAGTACTTC.